This T cell receptor (beta chain) was obtained from a study of T cells in localized non-small cell lung cancer. This table comes from immunoSEQ multiplex PCR, and its TCRdb copy is limited to in-frame clones, with some not included. The sample consists of approximately 46,000 clones, approximately 81% of them appearing once. About this clone itself: Its antigen is unknown.

Study results and limitations: Uninvolved adjacent lung had the highest recorded T cell clonality, with tumor below it. Turning up in adjacent lung were a median roughly 50 of the top 100 tumor clones.

The CDR3 has 11 residues. V lost 2 bases to trimming and J lost 6 bases, with 6 bases between them. CDR1 is SGHRS, CDR2 YFSETQ, per germline. The source is a man between 35 and 75 years old with stage III lung adenocarcinoma. The sequences come from peripheral blood mononuclear cells, collected before any cancer treatment. V is TRBV5-1 and J is TRBJ2-7; no clear D. DNA for the CDR3: TGCGCCAGCAGCTTAAATGGCGAGCAGTACTTC. This sequence encodes CASSLNGEQYF.